Listed below are T cell receptor beta chains from one sample, sequenced in a study of T cell repertoires in cytomegalovirus infection. These TCRs' antigens remain unknown. TCRdb used MiXCR to reprocess the reads, holding one entry per CDR3 protein. Among approximately 350,000 distinct CDR3 sequences listed, approximately 35% were seen once. The sample here was cultured PBMCs, taken from culture after CMV antigen stimulation. Every receptor here comes from a human donor in good health (CMV status not recorded). Some clones in this sample may be carry-over from other donors' samples. Each CDR3 is given with its conserved first and last residue. Each record gives: J gene, D gene, clone size, V gene, CDR3 protein, CDR3 DNA. D genes are given only for firm matches. Not all rows give a size; the values are once, few, many and, for expanded clones, a class.

j_call: TRBJ1-5; d_call: NA; clone_size: NA; v_call: TRBV7-8; cdr3_aa: CASSLPGRGNQPQHF; cdr3_nt: TGTGCCAGCAGCTTGCCAGGGAGGGGCAATCAGCCCCAGCATTTT
j_call: TRBJ2-3; d_call: NA; clone_size: NA; v_call: TRBV6-5; cdr3_aa: CASRSQAPSTDTQYF; cdr3_nt: TGTGCCAGCAGGTCCCAGGCACCTAGCACAGATACGCAGTATTTT
j_call: TRBJ1-5; d_call: NA; clone_size: few; v_call: TRBV7-2; cdr3_aa: CVSSRTIQDFNQPQHF; cdr3_nt: TGTGTCAGCAGCCGAACCATCCAGGATTTCAATCAGCCCCAGCATTTT
j_call: TRBJ1-2; d_call: NA; clone_size: NA; v_call: TRBV7-9; cdr3_aa: CASSIFSGYTF; cdr3_nt: TGTGCCAGCAGCATATTTAGTGGCTACACCTTC
j_call: TRBJ1-5; d_call: TRBD1; clone_size: few; v_call: TRBV27; cdr3_aa: CASRSTQQGTQPQHF; cdr3_nt: TGTGCCAGCAGATCGACACAACAGGGGACTCAGCCCCAGCATTTT
j_call: TRBJ2-2; d_call: TRBD2; clone_size: few; v_call: TRBV7-3; cdr3_aa: CASRPAGDTGELFF; cdr3_nt: TGTGCCAGCAGGCCTGCGGGGGACACCGGGGAGCTGTTTTTT
j_call: TRBJ1-6; d_call: NA; clone_size: NA; v_call: TRBV7-6; cdr3_aa: CASSLAQGGDSPLHF; cdr3_nt: TGTGCCAGCAGCTTAGCGCAAGGGGGGGATTCACCCCTCCACTTT
j_call: TRBJ2-1; d_call: TRBD2; clone_size: NA; v_call: TRBV27; cdr3_aa: CASRGSTSYNEQFF; cdr3_nt: TGTGCCAGCCGCGGGAGTACCTCCTACAATGAGCAGTTCTTC
j_call: TRBJ2-5; d_call: TRBD2; clone_size: NA; v_call: TRBV5-1; cdr3_aa: CASSPGLAGQETQYF; cdr3_nt: TGCGCCAGCAGCCCAGGACTAGCGGGGCAAGAGACCCAGTACTTC
j_call: TRBJ2-7; d_call: NA; clone_size: NA; v_call: TRBV11-3; cdr3_aa: CASSKGGEQYF; cdr3_nt: TGTGCCAGCAGCAAAGGGGGCGAGCAGTACTTC
j_call: TRBJ2-1; d_call: TRBD2; clone_size: NA; v_call: TRBV7-6; cdr3_aa: CASSLGGLAGVNEQFF; cdr3_nt: TGTGCCAGCAGCTTAGGGGGGCTAGCGGGAGTGAATGAGCAGTTCTTC
j_call: TRBJ2-2; d_call: NA; clone_size: NA; v_call: TRBV5-1; cdr3_aa: CASATSPVGNTGELFF; cdr3_nt: TGCGCCAGCGCAACCTCACCCGTTGGGAACACCGGGGAGCTGTTTTTT
j_call: TRBJ2-1; d_call: NA; clone_size: NA; v_call: TRBV28; cdr3_aa: CASRPNRGGYHEQFF; cdr3_nt: TGTGCCAGCAGGCCAAACAGGGGAGGGTACCATGAGCAGTTCTTC
j_call: TRBJ1-2; d_call: NA; clone_size: NA; v_call: TRBV6-6; cdr3_aa: CASTPTGGPRYTF; cdr3_nt: TGTGCCAGCACTCCAACGGGAGGGCCTCGCTACACCTTC
j_call: TRBJ2-3; d_call: NA; clone_size: NA; v_call: TRBV20-1; cdr3_aa: CSARDVRGLSTDTQYF; cdr3_nt: TGCAGTGCTAGAGATGTGAGAGGGTTGAGCACAGATACGCAGTATTTT
j_call: TRBJ2-1; d_call: TRBD2; clone_size: few; v_call: TRBV7-2; cdr3_aa: CASSLQSSGRRYNEQFF; cdr3_nt: TGTGCCAGCAGCCTCCAATCTAGCGGGAGAAGATACAATGAGCAGTTCTTC
j_call: TRBJ1-1; d_call: NA; clone_size: few; v_call: TRBV6-5; cdr3_aa: CASSPRAGMNTEAFF; cdr3_nt: TGTGCCAGCAGCCCCAGGGCGGGGATGAACACTGAAGCTTTCTTT
j_call: TRBJ2-1; d_call: NA; clone_size: NA; v_call: TRBV28; cdr3_aa: CASTGGREQFF; cdr3_nt: TGTGCCAGCACCGGAGGGCGGGAGCAGTTCTTC
j_call: TRBJ1-1; d_call: NA; clone_size: few; v_call: TRBV6-1; cdr3_aa: CASTLQAGRMNTEAFF; cdr3_nt: TGTGCCAGCACCTTACAGGCGGGGAGGATGAACACTGAAGCTTTCTTT
j_call: TRBJ1-1; d_call: TRBD1; clone_size: few; v_call: TRBV5-5; cdr3_aa: CASSLGPGQGGTEAFF; cdr3_nt: TGTGCCAGCAGCTTGGGCCCGGGACAGGGTGGTACTGAAGCTTTCTTT
j_call: TRBJ2-1; d_call: NA; clone_size: few; v_call: TRBV6-5; cdr3_aa: CASSRRGSGISYNEQFF; cdr3_nt: TGTGCCAGCAGTCGAAGGGGCTCCGGAATCTCCTACAATGAGCAGTTCTTC
j_call: TRBJ2-1; d_call: TRBD1; clone_size: few; v_call: TRBV7-6; cdr3_aa: CASSGQGRNEQFF; cdr3_nt: TGTGCCAGCAGCGGACAGGGGAGAAATGAGCAGTTCTTC
j_call: TRBJ1-4; d_call: TRBD1; clone_size: NA; v_call: TRBV28; cdr3_aa: CASSAAGGSEKLFF; cdr3_nt: TGTGCCAGCAGTGCGGCAGGGGGCAGCGAAAAACTGTTTTTT
j_call: TRBJ2-2; d_call: TRBD2; clone_size: NA; v_call: TRBV7-6; cdr3_aa: CASRDLAGPTGELFF; cdr3_nt: TGTGCCAGCCGTGATCTAGCGGGGCCCACCGGGGAGCTGTTTTTT
j_call: TRBJ1-3; d_call: TRBD1; clone_size: NA; v_call: TRBV5-4; cdr3_aa: CASSPDRVTGNTIYF; cdr3_nt: TGTGCCAGCAGCCCGGACAGGGTGACCGGAAACACCATATATTTT
j_call: TRBJ1-5; d_call: NA; clone_size: NA; v_call: TRBV15; cdr3_aa: CATSRGWDINQPQHF; cdr3_nt: TGTGCCACCAGCAGAGGGTGGGACATTAATCAGCCCCAGCATTTT
j_call: TRBJ2-1; d_call: TRBD2; clone_size: NA; v_call: TRBV7-6; cdr3_aa: CASSFMPGGFYNEQFF; cdr3_nt: TGTGCCAGCAGCTTTATGCCGGGAGGCTTTTACAATGAGCAGTTCTTC